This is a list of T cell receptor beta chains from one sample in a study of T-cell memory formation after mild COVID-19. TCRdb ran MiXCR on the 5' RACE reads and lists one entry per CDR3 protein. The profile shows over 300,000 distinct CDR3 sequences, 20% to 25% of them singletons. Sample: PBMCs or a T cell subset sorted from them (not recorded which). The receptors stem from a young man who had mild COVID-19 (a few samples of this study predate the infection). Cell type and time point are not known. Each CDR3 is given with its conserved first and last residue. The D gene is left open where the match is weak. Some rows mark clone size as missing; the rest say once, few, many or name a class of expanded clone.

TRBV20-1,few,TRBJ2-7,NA,CSVGSGGRYEQYF,TGCAGTGTGGGGTCCGGGGGCAGATACGAGCAGTACTTC
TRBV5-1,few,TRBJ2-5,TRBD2,CASSLGGLAGKETQYF,TGCGCCAGCAGCTTGGGAGGACTAGCGGGGAAAGAGACCCAGTACTTC
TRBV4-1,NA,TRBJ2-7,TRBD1,CASSHETGLSYEQYF,TGCGCCAGCAGCCACGAGACAGGGCTTTCCTACGAGCAGTACTTC
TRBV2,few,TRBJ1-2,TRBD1,CASSPQGTGSGYTF,TGTGCCAGCAGTCCTCAGGGGACAGGGTCAGGCTACACCTTC
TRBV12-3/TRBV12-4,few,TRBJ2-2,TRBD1,CASSSGQGEAGELFF,TGTGCCAGCAGCTCTGGACAGGGGGAGGCCGGGGAGCTGTTTTTT
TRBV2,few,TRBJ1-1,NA,CASSGIPSNTEAFF,TGTGCCAGCAGTGGGATCCCTTCGAACACTGAAGCTTTCTTT
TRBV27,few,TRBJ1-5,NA,CASSRGGPNQPQHF,TGTGCCAGCAGTAGGGGGGGTCCCAATCAGCCCCAGCATTTT
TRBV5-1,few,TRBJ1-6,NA,CASSLGVGNNSPLHF,TGCGCCAGCAGCTTGGGGGTCGGGAATAATTCACCCCTCCACTTT
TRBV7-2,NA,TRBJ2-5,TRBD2,CASSLALLAGGGWETQYF,TGTGCCAGCAGCTTAGCGCTTCTAGCGGGGGGAGGTTGGGAGACCCAGTACTTC
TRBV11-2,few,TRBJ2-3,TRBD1,CASSLRGQPYSTDTQYF,TGTGCCAGCAGCCTTAGGGGACAGCCCTATAGCACAGATACGCAGTATTTT
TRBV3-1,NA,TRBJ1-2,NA,CASSPGGSNYGYTF,TGTGCCAGCAGCCCTGGGGGCAGCAACTATGGCTACACCTTC
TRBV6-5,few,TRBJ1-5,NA,CASRGRTAQPQHF,TGTGCCAGCAGAGGTCGAACGGCTCAGCCCCAGCATTTT
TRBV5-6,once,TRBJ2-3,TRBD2,CASSLVVGAGGADTQYF,TGTGCCAGCAGCTTGGTTGTGGGAGCGGGGGGGGCAGATACGCAGTATTTT
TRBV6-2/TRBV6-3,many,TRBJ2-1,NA,CASINAGTFNEQFF,TGTGCCAGCATTAATGCCGGGACATTCAATGAGCAGTTCTTC
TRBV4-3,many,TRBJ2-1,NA,CASSPGTARYNEQFF,TGCGCCAGCAGCCCTGGGACGGCCAGGTACAATGAGCAGTTCTTC
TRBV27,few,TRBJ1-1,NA,CASSLMGGAEAFF,TGTGCCAGCAGTTTAATGGGGGGGGCTGAAGCTTTCTTT
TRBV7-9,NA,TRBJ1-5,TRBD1,CASSLGGQGRGQPQHF,TGTGCCAGCAGCTTAGGGGGACAGGGCAGGGGTCAGCCCCAGCATTTT
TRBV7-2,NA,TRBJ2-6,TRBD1,CASSLGITGGTGANVLTF,TGTGCCAGCAGCTTAGGTATCACAGGGGGCACGGGGGCCAACGTCCTGACTTTC
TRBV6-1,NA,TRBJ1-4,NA,CASSNGGGRGEKLFF,TGTGCCAGCAGTAACGGTGGAGGCAGGGGTGAAAAACTGTTTTTT
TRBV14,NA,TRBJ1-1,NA,CASSQGRGLWSEAFF,TGTGCCAGCAGCCAAGGACGGGGTTTATGGTCTGAAGCTTTCTTT